These 21 T cell receptor beta chains share one sample of origin, sequenced in a study of T-cell memory formation after mild COVID-19. TCRdb re-derived calls from the 5' RACE reads in MiXCR, one entry per CDR3 protein. The sample consists of around 250,000 distinct CDR3 sequences, 8% to 10% of them appearing once. Sequenced: PBMCs or a T cell subset sorted from them (not recorded which). The receptors come from a man aged 18 to 30 who had mild COVID-19 (a few samples of this study predate the infection). Cell type and time point are not known.

The rearrangement links TRBV7-2 to TRBJ1-1, with D tentatively TRBD1 (5 bases). Per the germline V gene, CDR1 is SGHTA and CDR2 is FQGNSA. There are 14 residues in the CDR3. Trimming took 0 bases from V and 4 from J, leaving 9 bases between them. CDR3 in amino acids: CASSLALGVTEAFF. The CDR3 DNA reads as TGTGCCAGCAGCTTAGCATTGGGGGTCACTGAAGCTTTCTTT.

This chain links TRBV24-1 with TRBJ2-1; TRBD1 might be the D (6 bases). CDR3 length: 16 residues. Trimming left V 3 bases short and J 0 bases short, with 11 bases between. CDR1 and CDR2 from the germline V gene are KGHDR and SFDVKD. The DNA for the CDR3 is TGTGCCACCAGTGATCTGTGGACAGTCTCCTACAATGAGCAGTTCTTC. Translation gives CATSDLWTVSYNEQFF.

In its sample, this clonotype was seen a few times. V and J are TRBV7-8 and TRBJ2-7; 7 bases match TRBD1. CDR1 and CDR2 (germline): SGHVS, FQNEAQ. Trimming cost V 5 bases and J 3 bases; bases outside gene matches: 4. The CDR3 has 13 residues. CDR3 nucleotides: TGTGCCAGCAGCCCCGGACAGGTCTACGAGCAGTACGTC. Protein: CASSPGQVYEQYV.

The V gene is TRBV5-1, the J gene TRBJ2-5, with a possible D match to TRBD1 (5 bases). V was clipped by 1 base and J by 4 bases, with 11 bases between them. Germline V gene data show CDR1 as SGHRS and CDR2 as YFSETQ. CDR3 length: 14 amino acids. CDR3 bases: TGCGCCAGCAGCTTGATCGGCCAGGGAGAGACCCAGTACTTC. Translation gives CASSLIGQGETQYF.

This clonotype was counted between two and nine times. The chain links TRBV4-1 to TRBJ2-5; 12 nucleotides agree with TRBD1. The germline gives CDR1 MGHRA, CDR2 YSYEKL. V lost 0 bases, J lost 9 bases, and 11 bases stayed unmatched. CDR3 length equals 17 residues. The chain's CDR3 is CASSQDGGDRGQSAQYF. The CDR3 nucleotides are TGCGCCAGCAGCCAAGATGGGGGGGACAGGGGGCAATCGGCCCAGTACTTC.

This clonotype has a handful of counts. This sequence joins TRBV20-1 and TRBJ2-7, with 7 bases fitting TRBD2. Unmatched junction bases numbered 7, after V lost 3 bases and J lost 5 bases. Germline V gene lookup returns CDR1 DFQATT and CDR2 SNEGSKA (reference sequence). CDR3 length equals 13 residues. The CDR3 loop is CSASGLRGDEQYF. The CDR3 nucleotides are TGCAGTGCTAGCGGGTTACGGGGGGACGAGCAGTACTTC.

The chain uses TRBV6-1 and TRBJ2-7, with D tentatively TRBD1 or TRBD2 (5 bases each). CDR1 and CDR2 (germline): MNHNS, SASEGT. Between the trimmed V and J ends, which lost 2 bases and 5 bases, there was a span of 13 bases. This CDR3 region has 14 residues. The CDR3 region has the DNA TGTGCCAGCAGTGAAAGGCTGGGACCCGACGAGCAGTACTTC. It specifies CASSERLGPDEQYF.

In this sample, this clonotype turned up a few times. This chain joins TRBV27 and TRBJ1-2; weak D call: TRBD1 (5 bases). Per germline, CDR1 MNHEY and CDR2 SMNVEV (reference sequence). The CDR3 has 13 residues. V was cut by 3 bases and J by 7 bases, with 12 bases left in between. The chain's CDR3 is CASSFGQGSGYTF. The CDR3 coding sequence is TGTGCCAGCAGTTTCGGGCAGGGTTCTGGCTACACCTTC.

In its sample, this clonotype was seen many times. Written as DNA, the CDR3 is TGCGCCAGCAGCTCCGACGGGCAGGGCGGTGCAGAGACCCAGTACTTC. Translation gives CASSSDGQGGAETQYF. The chain employs TRBV5-1 and TRBJ2-5; a weak D match, TRBD1 (5 bases). Trimming left V 3 bases short and J 4 bases short, with 19 bases between. The CDR3 sequence is 16 residues long. The germline gives CDR1 SGHRS, CDR2 YFSETQ.

This clonotype was seen more than once but under ten times. This chain links TRBV10-2 with TRBJ2-5; 9 bases are shared with TRBD1. Germline V CDR1 and CDR2: WSHSY, SAAADI. J lost 5 bases, V lost 8 bases, and 6 bases had no gene match. CDR3 size: 13 residues. CDR3 amino acids: CASLGQGAETQYF. In nucleotides, the CDR3 is TGCGCCAGCCTGGGACAGGGTGCGGAGACCCAGTACTTC.

This clonotype was picked up a small number of times. The chain links TRBV10-3 to TRBJ2-7; tentatively, D is TRBD1 (5 bases). Per the germline V gene, CDR1 is ENHRY and CDR2 is SYGVKD. Trimming pared 3 bases from V and 5 bases from J, leaving 5 bases between. This CDR3 spans 11 amino acids. The CDR3 region has the DNA TGTGCCATCAGTGACAGGGACGAGCAGTACTTC. As protein: CAISDRDEQYF.

The V and J genes are TRBV5-1 and TRBJ1-1; D uncertain. Germline V gene sequence: CDR1 SGHRS, CDR2 YFSETQ. The CDR3 sequence is 15 residues long. Trimming left V 5 bases short and J 0 bases short, with 14 bases between. This CDR3 is CASRGAQDLNTEAFF. CDR3 DNA: TGCGCCAGCAGGGGTGCCCAGGACCTGAACACTGAAGCTTTCTTT.

This clonotype was seen a handful of times. The genes are TRBV20-1 and TRBJ1-1; tentative D call: TRBD1 (5 bases). CDR1 is DFQATT and CDR2 is SNEGSKA in the germline V gene (reference sequence). The V end was cut by 4 bases, the J end by 2 bases, with 17 bases between. The CDR3 consists of 15 residues. CDR3 nucleotides: TGCAGTGCTACGCGGGTTGGGGGACTCAACACTGAAGCTTTCTTT. Translation: CSATRVGGLNTEAFF.

The chain has TRBV12-3 or TRBV12-4 and TRBJ2-5; unclear D gene. V dropped 2 bases and J dropped 5 bases, with 15 bases sitting between them. CDR3 length: 15 residues. DNA of the CDR3: TGTGCCAGCAGTTTATCCAGGAATTTCCTGGAGACCCAGTACTTC. This translates into CASSLSRNFLETQYF.

In this sample, this clonotype turned up a few times. The rearrangement joins TRBV10-3 to TRBJ2-5, with D possibly TRBD1 on 6 matching bases. Deletions cut 0 bases from V and 0 bases from J, with 8 bases between. The germline gives CDR1 ENHRY, CDR2 SYGVKD. CDR3 size: 15 residues. The CDR3 region has the DNA TGTGCCATCAGTGAGTCAGGGGGAAACCAAGAGACCCAGTACTTC. It translates to CAISESGGNQETQYF.

This clonotype was counted only a few times. The chain carries TRBV20-1 and TRBJ1-2; D gene ambiguous. This CDR3 is 13 amino acids long. The V gene's germline CDR1 is DFQATT and CDR2 SNEGSKA (reference sequence). The germline V and J ends were trimmed by 0 bases and 4 bases, with 9 bases remaining between them. CDR3 sequence (DNA): TGCAGTGCTAGAGATCGGGCGTTCTATGGCTACACCTTC. This encodes CSARDRAFYGYTF.

In this sample, this clonotype turned up a few times. This chain joins TRBV7-9 and TRBJ1-2; 7 bases align to TRBD1. The CDR3 has 15 residues. CDR1 and CDR2 from the germline V gene are SEHNR and FQNEAQ (reference sequence). J was trimmed by 1 base and V by 2 bases; bases with no gene match: 4. CDR3 residues: CASSLLRQGNYGYTF. In DNA form, the CDR3 reads TGTGCCAGCAGCTTATTAAGACAGGGTAACTATGGCTACACCTTC.

The genes are TRBV19 and TRBJ1-4; no clear D. Trimming stripped 5 bases from V and 3 bases from J, with 7 bases between. Germline CDR1 and CDR2: LNHDA and SQIVND (reference sequence). This CDR3 comprises 13 residues. Here the CDR3 reads CASSWNANEKLFF. Written as DNA, the CDR3 is TGTGCCAGTAGTTGGAATGCTAATGAAAAACTGTTTTTT.

This clonotype was observed many times. The rearrangement uses TRBV7-9 and TRBJ2-3; the D gene is possibly TRBD2 (5 bases). CDR3 length equals 16 residues. Trimming left V 1 base short and J 8 bases short, with 19 bases between. The germline V gene encodes CDR1 SEHNR and CDR2 FQNEAQ (reference sequence). The CDR3 nucleotides read TGTGCCAGCAGCTTAGGGGTCCTAGTTAACGGAGGTACGCAGTATTTT. Translation: CASSLGVLVNGGTQYF.

This clonotype was counted ten times or more. The CDR3 loop is CASSARVFEQYF. In DNA form, the CDR3 reads TGTGCCAGCAGCGCGAGGGTGTTCGAGCAGTACTTC. The chain employs TRBV6-1 and TRBJ2-7; TRBD2 might be the D (5 bases). CDR3 length: 12 amino acids. The germline CDR1 and CDR2 sequences are MNHNS and SASEGT. Trimming stripped 6 bases from V and 6 bases from J, with 12 bases between.

This clonotype was found a few times. The rearrangement uses TRBV4-3 and TRBJ1-5, with 7 bases identical to TRBD1. CDR1 and CDR2 (germline): LGHNA, YSLEER. The CDR3 loop spans 16 amino acids. The trim removed 6 bases at V and 7 bases at J, leaving 15 bases unmatched. The CDR3 region is CASRAGRDRDDQPQHF. In nucleotides, the CDR3 is TGCGCCAGCAGGGCGGGGCGAGACAGGGATGACCAGCCCCAGCATTTT.